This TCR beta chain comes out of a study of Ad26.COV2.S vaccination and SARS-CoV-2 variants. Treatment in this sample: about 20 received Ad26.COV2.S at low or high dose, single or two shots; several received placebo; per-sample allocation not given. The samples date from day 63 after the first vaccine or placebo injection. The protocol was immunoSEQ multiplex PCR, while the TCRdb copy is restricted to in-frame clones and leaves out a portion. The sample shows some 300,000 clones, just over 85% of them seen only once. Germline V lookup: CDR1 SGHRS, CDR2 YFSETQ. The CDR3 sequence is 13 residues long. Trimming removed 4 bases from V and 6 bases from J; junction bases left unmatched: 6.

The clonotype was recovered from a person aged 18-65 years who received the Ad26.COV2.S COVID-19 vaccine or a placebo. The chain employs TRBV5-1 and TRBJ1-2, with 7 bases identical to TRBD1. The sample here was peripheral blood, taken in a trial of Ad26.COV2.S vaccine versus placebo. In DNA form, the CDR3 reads TGCGCCAGCAGCCCGACAGGGTCGGATGGCTACACCTTC. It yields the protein CASSPTGSDGYTF.